The present TCR beta chain was sequenced within a study of blood T cells in healthy people across ages. The CDR3 contains 16 residues. Losses at the gene ends were 6 bases for V and 6 bases for J; bases not matched to a gene: 8. The second PCR ran about 6 to 11 cycles with a sample-barcoded 5' primer and J-beta primers. A single record per CDR3 protein comes from TCRdb applying MiXCR to the 5' RACE reads. The sample includes 1,800,000 or so distinct CDR3 sequences, roughly two fifths seen only once; the top ten take 20% to 25%. Points on this clonotype: Its antigen is still unknown.

The study's findings and limits: Among long-lived donors, naive CD4+ cells were more numerous and diversity higher than in aged donors. Per million T cells, TCR beta diversity dropped about linearly as age rose.

The chain combines TRBV12-3 or TRBV12-4 with TRBJ2-1; 13 nucleotides align to TRBD2. The sequence came from a human donor in good health. Material for sequencing was blood. CDR3 DNA: TGTGCCAGCAGCCGGGGACTAGCGGGACCGAGCAATGAGCAGTTCTTC. This encodes CASSRGLAGPSNEQFF.